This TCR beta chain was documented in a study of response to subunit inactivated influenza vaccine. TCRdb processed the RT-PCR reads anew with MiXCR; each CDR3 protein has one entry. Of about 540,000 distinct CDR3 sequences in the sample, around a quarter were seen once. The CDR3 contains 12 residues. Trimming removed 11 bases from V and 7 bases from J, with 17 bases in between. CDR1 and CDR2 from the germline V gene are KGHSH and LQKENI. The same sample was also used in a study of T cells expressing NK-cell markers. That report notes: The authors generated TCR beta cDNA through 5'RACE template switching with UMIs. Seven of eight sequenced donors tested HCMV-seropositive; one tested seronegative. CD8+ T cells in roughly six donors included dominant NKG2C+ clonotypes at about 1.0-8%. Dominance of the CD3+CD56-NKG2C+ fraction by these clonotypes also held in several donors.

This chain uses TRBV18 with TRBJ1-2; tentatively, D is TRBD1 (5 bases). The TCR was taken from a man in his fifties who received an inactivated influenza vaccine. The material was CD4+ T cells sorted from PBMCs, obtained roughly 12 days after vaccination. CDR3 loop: CAAGQGIGGYTF. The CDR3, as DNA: TGTGCCGCGGGGCAGGGAATCGGTGGCTACACCTTC.